This T cell receptor beta chain was identified in a study of identical twins. Notes on the study in general: Without tracking the same donors, conclusions rested on cross-sectional statistical analysis.

A single record per CDR3 protein comes from TCRdb applying MiXCR to the 5' RACE reads. The table lists approximately 890,000 distinct CDR3 sequences, 9% to 15% of them singletons. J lost 4 bases, V lost 5 bases, and 8 bases had no gene match. CDR3 length: 16 residues. This clonotype came up a few times. Its matching antigen is unknown. Another study also made use of these data, one on yellow fever vaccine responses in identical twins.

V is TRBV12-3 or TRBV12-4 and J is TRBJ2-2, with TRBD1 matching 9 bases. This sequence was found in a woman between 18 and 29 years old in good health. The sequencing sample was made of PBMCs. As DNA, the CDR3 is TGTGCCAGCAGTCCGGCCGGGACAGGGCGCACCGGGGAGCTGTTTTTT. This translates into CASSPAGTGRTGELFF.